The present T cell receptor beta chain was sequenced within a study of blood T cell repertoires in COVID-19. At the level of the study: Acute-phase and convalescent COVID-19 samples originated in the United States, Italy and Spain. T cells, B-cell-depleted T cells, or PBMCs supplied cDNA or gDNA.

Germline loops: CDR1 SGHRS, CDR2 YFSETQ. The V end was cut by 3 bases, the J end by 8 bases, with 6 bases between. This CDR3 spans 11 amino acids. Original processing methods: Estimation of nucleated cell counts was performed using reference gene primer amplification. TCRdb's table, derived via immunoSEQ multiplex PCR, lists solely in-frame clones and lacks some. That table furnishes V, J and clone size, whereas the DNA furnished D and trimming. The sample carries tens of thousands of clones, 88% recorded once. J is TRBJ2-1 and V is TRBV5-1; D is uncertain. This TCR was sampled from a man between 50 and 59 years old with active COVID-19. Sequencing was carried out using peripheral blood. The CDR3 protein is CASSSSDEQFF. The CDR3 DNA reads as TGCGCCAGCAGCTCGTCGGATGAGCAGTTCTTC.